The source of this T cell receptor (beta chain) is a study of T-cell memory formation after mild COVID-19. Study background: TCR clusters were mostly confined to one donor each.

General observations from the study: Clones from the second wave (peaking day 37) had unconfirmed SARS-CoV-2 specificity. The study found contracting CD4+ clones mainly in CM and EM and contracting CD8+ clones in EMRA.

TCRdb redid the calling of the 5' RACE reads with MiXCR, one entry per CDR3 protein. The sample carries 470,000 or so distinct CDR3 sequences, about 20% recorded once. A note on this clonotype: Its antigen is unknown.

V was pared by 5 bases and J by 7 bases, with 5 bases of the junction left unmatched. The germline V gene has CDR1 SGHTA and CDR2 FQGTGA. The CDR3 length is 15 residues. The clonotype comes from an adult woman who had mild COVID-19 (a few samples of this study predate the infection). Cell type and time point are not known. The chain carries TRBV7-3 and TRBJ2-1; 13 bases match TRBD2. The sample comprised PBMCs or a T cell subset sorted from them (not recorded which). CDR3: CASSPGLAGWNEQFF. The CDR3 nucleotides read TGTGCCAGCAGCCCGGGACTAGCGGGGTGGAATGAGCAGTTCTTC.